The clone carrying this TCR beta chain was observed at least ten times. This sample stems from a study of early T cells in non-severe SARS-CoV-2 infection. Looking at the study overall: Bulk RNA isolated from unsorted whole blood underwent sequencing; chains were not paired.

Individual cDNA molecules each received unique molecular identifiers attached to them. TCRdb called the 5' RACE reads again in MiXCR, with one record for every CDR3 protein. The data show 55,000 to 75,000 distinct CDR3 sequences, with less than 12% seen just once and roughly a sixth held by the top ten. The V segment lost 6 bases and the J segment 1 base; nucleotides outside the gene matches: 4. The length of the CDR3 is 16 residues. The sequencing used whole blood, collected at baseline. This clonotype originated in an adult who was a healthcare worker with PCR-confirmed SARS-CoV-2 infection or an uninfected control (not recorded which). The chain combines TRBV12-3 or TRBV12-4 with TRBJ2-1, with 12 nucleotides matching TRBD2. This CDR3 reads CASSVTSGGSYNEQFF. DNA for the CDR3: TGTGCCAGCAGCGTTACTAGCGGGGGGTCCTACAATGAGCAGTTCTTC.